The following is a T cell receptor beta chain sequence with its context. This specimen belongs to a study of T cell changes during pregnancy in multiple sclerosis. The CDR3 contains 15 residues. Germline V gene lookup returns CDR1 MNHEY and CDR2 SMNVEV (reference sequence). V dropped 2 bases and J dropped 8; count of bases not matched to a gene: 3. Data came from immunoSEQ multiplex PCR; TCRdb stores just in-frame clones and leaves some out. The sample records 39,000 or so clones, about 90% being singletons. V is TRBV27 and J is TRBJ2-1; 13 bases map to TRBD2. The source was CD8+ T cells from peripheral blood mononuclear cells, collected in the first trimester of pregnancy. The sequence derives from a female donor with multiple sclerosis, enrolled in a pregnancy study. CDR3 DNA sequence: TGTGCCAGCAGTTTAACTAGCGGGGGGGCCTATGAGCAGTTCTTC. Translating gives CASSLTSGGAYEQFF.